The clone carrying this TCR beta chain was counted a few times. Its target is unknown. From germline, CDR1 is MDHEN and CDR2 SYDVKM. The V and J ends lost 3 bases and 2 bases respectively, with 11 bases between them. The CDR3 consists of 15 residues. Unique molecular identifiers tagged individual cDNA molecules. TCRdb re-called the 5' RACE reads through MiXCR, storing one row per CDR3 protein. Among about 87,000 distinct CDR3 sequences listed, roughly 15% were seen once. The data were taken from a study of early T cells in non-severe SARS-CoV-2 infection. Findings and limits, study-wide: VDJdb matches were skewed toward anti-spike CD8 T cell responses.

The gene calls are TRBV28 and TRBJ1-5; perhaps TRBD1 as D (6 bases). Material for sequencing was whole blood. The sequence was obtained from an adult who was a healthcare worker with PCR-confirmed SARS-CoV-2 infection or an uninfected control (not recorded which). The chain's CDR3 is CASSFPGEGNQPQHF. The CDR3, as DNA: TGTGCCAGCAGTTTTCCAGGGGAGGGCAATCAGCCCCAGCATTTT.